This T cell receptor beta chain was recovered during a study of cytomegalovirus exposure and HLA in healthy donors. The data were produced by immunoSEQ multiplex PCR, yet TCRdb's version contains in-frame clones alone and is incomplete. The sample gives over 100,000 clones, 85% to 90% of which show up once; about 2% is in the top ten. The V and J ends lost 4 bases and 5 bases respectively, with 21 bases between them. The CDR3 consists of 16 residues. CDR1 is SGHDT, CDR2 YYEEEE, per germline. Material for sequencing was PBMCs. This sequence was found in a woman between 18 and 29 years old in good health and CMV-seronegative. The chain recombines TRBV5-6 with TRBJ1-2; D is unresolved. The CDR3 coding sequence is TGTGCCAGCAGCCACGGACTTGGTACGTTGGAATATGGCTACACCTTC. This codes for CASSHGLGTLEYGYTF.